This entry describes one T cell receptor beta chain. Antigen specificity is unknown. Treatment here: some 20 received Ad26.COV2.S at low or high dose, single or two shots; roughly 5 received placebo; per-sample allocation not given. Samples analyzed were those drawn on day 63 after the first vaccine or placebo injection. Assay: immunoSEQ multiplex PCR; the TCRdb copy retains only in-frame clones and omits some. Of about 420,000 clones in the sample, over 75% were seen once. This sample was included in a study of Ad26.COV2.S vaccination and SARS-CoV-2 variants. Overall study findings and caveats: Vaccine recipients showed a spike-specific TCR breadth that was higher than in placebo recipients. The analyses of TCR breadth and depth may have understated the size of total T cell responses.

This CDR3 spans 15 amino acids. Trimming removed 8 bases from V and 3 bases from J; junction bases left unmatched: 12. CDR1 is MNHNY and CDR2 is SVGAGI in the germline V gene (reference sequence). Specimen: peripheral blood, collected in a trial of Ad26.COV2.S vaccine versus placebo. This sequence was found in a person aged 18 to 59 who received the Ad26.COV2.S COVID-19 vaccine or a placebo. The V call is TRBV6-6, the J call TRBJ2-7; 8 nucleotides line up with TRBD1. The CDR3 nucleotides are TGTGCCAGCTTATGGGGGCAGGGGGCCCACTACGAGCAGTACTTC. It codes for CASLWGQGAHYEQYF.